This T cell receptor beta chain was sequenced for a study of molecular identifiers for immune sequencing clone quantification. Whole-study findings and limits: Spiked Jurkat TCR RNA equal to one cell could reportedly be picked out among some 1 million naive cells.

TCRdb re-called the PCR reads through MiXCR, storing one row per CDR3 protein. This table has about 510,000 distinct CDR3 sequences, about a fifth appearing once. The CDR3 has 11 residues. The V end was cut by 2 bases, the J end by 7 bases, with 8 bases between. Germline values: CDR1 DFQATT, CDR2 SNEGSKA (reference sequence). Comment on this clonotype: Its antigen is as yet unknown.

Sequencing was done on a sample of naive CD8+ T cells from blood, with Jurkat cell RNA spiked in. The subset is: FACS-sorted CD8+CD4-CCR7+CD45RA+ naive T cells. The sequence was collected from a human donor in good health. Some libraries in this study had Jurkat cell RNA spiked in. This chain joins TRBV20-1 and TRBJ1-1, with D perhaps matching TRBD1 (5 bases). The CDR3 here is CSARRGYEAFF. The DNA of the CDR3 is TGCAGTGCTAGACGGGGGTATGAAGCTTTCTTT.